This T cell receptor (beta chain) originates from a study of CXCR3-negative and CXCR3-positive naive CD8 T cells. This clonotype registers medium-sized by frequency. Its antigen remains unknown. The TRB libraries of cDNA were built by UMI-labeled 5' RACE. From its re-call of the 5' RACE reads, TCRdb lists each CDR3 protein once, without DNA. The record lists about 5,800 distinct CDR3 sequences, of which the ten most abundant hold 1.5% to 2%. Findings and caveats of the study: Post-cryopreservation CXCR3 expression was partly diminished, and the bulk of assays employed fresh PBMCs. The study found more hydrophobic TRB CDR3s in CXCR3-positive naive cells than in CXCR3-negative naive cells.

The CDR3 has 13 residues. Germline CDR1 and CDR2: SGHTA and FQGNSA. Triplicate roughly 300,000-cell sorts were made of each CD8+ T cell subset. The sample comprised naive CXCR3- CD8+ T cells from blood. Subset described: CD45RO-CCR7+CD27+CD95- naive CD8+ T cells lacking CXCR3 (TNR3-). The V gene is TRBV7-2, the J gene TRBJ2-3. The receptor was isolated from a human donor in good health. Some clones in this sample may be carry-over from other donors' samples. The CDR3 here is CASSLVITDTQYF.